Following are 10 T cell receptor beta chains from one sample sequenced in a study of blood T cells in healthy people across ages. A second PCR, run for roughly 7 to 11 cycles, used a sample-barcoded 5' primer plus a J-beta primer mix. TCRdb analysed the 5' RACE reads with MiXCR anew, one entry per CDR3 protein. The data hold 800,000 to 950,000 distinct CDR3 sequences, with 25% to 30% observed a single time. The same sample was also studied in work on T cells of mothers and their children.

The source material was blood. The receptor source for this set is a woman aged 35 to 49 in good health.

A note on this clonotype: A much bigger clone sits one base away, suggesting this may be a read error. V gene TRBV29-1 combines with J gene TRBJ2-1; 10 bases line up with TRBD2. The CDR3 length is 15 residues. The germline CDR1 and CDR2 sequences are SQVTM and ANQGSEA. As DNA, the CDR3 is TGCAGCGTTGGGGGTAGCGGGGGGATCTACAATGTGCAGTTCTTC. It yields the protein CSVGGSGGIYNVQFF.

Remarks on this clonotype: No conserved phenylalanine or tryptophan ends this CDR3, so it is likely a read error. V is TRBV12-3 or TRBV12-4 and J is TRBJ2-1; D remains unclear. This CDR3 is built from 13 residues. The V gene lost 1 base and the J gene lost 5 bases, with 6 bases spanning the gap. Here the CDR3 reads CASSLVADNEQFY. The DNA of the CDR3 is TGTGCCAGCAGTTTAGTAGCTGACAATGAGCAGTTCTAC.

This clonotype was picked up many times. The V call is TRBV21-1, the J call TRBJ2-7; TRBD2, as called in the table, went unchecked against the DNA. TRBV21-1 is a recognized pseudogene. The CDR3 contains 18 residues. CDR3: CASSKAREYRAHLYEQYF. CDR3 in DNA: TGTGCCAGCAGCAAAGCGCGCGAGTACCGGGCCCACCTCTACGAGCAGTACTTC.

CDR3: CASSKTGDSYEQYF. As DNA, the CDR3 is TGTGCCAGTAGTAAGACAGGGGACTCCTACGAGCAGTACTTC. The rearrangement links TRBV19 to TRBJ2-7; 8 positions agree with TRBD1. The ends lost 4 bases at V and 0 bases at J; junction bases unmatched: 2. Germline V lookup: CDR1 LNHDA, CDR2 SQIVND (reference sequence). The CDR3 sequence is 14 residues long. The whole variable domain, filled in from reference TRBV19 and TRBJ2-7, reads DGGITQSPKYLFRKEGQNVTLSCEQNLNHDAMYWYRQDPGQGLRLIYYSQIVNDFQKGDIAEGYSVSREKKESFPLTVTSAQKNPTAFYLCASSKTGDSYEQYFGPGTRLTVT.

This clonotype was detected many times. J is TRBJ2-7 and V is TRBV4-2; possibly TRBD2 for D (5 bases). Germline loops: CDR1 LGHNA, CDR2 YNFKEQ. The CDR3 is 15 residues long. With 1 base removed from V and 5 bases from J, the gap between germline ends came to 15 bases. The CDR3 reads CASSQGLFEGNEQYF. The CDR3 region has the DNA TGTGCCAGCAGCCAAGGCCTTTTTGAGGGCAACGAGCAGTACTTC.

Details on this clonotype: One end of the junction fails to match germline, which may point to a read error. The chain has TRBV5-1 and TRBJ2-1, with 11 positions matching TRBD2. CDR1 is SGHRS, CDR2 YFSETQ, per germline. The CDR3 runs 16 residues. CDR3 nucleotides: TGCGCCAGCAGCTGGGGACTAGCGGACTCCTACAATGAGCAGTTGTTC. Residues: CASSWGLADSYNEQLF.

A word on this clonotype: This may be a read error, as it is one base from a much larger clone. The V and J genes are TRBV28 and TRBJ2-1; 8 positions match TRBD1. CDR1 MDHEN and CDR2 SYDVKM come from the germline V gene. The CDR3 has 15 residues. The CDR3 here is CASSYWTGIYNEQVF. The CDR3 nucleotides are TGTGCCAGCAGTTATTGGACAGGGATCTACAATGAGCAGGTCTTC.

This clonotype was counted a few times. This sequence joins TRBV28 and TRBJ1-1; 11 positions agree with TRBD1. Germline V gene lookup returns CDR1 MDHEN and CDR2 SYDVKM. The CDR3 sequence is 13 residues long. The J segment lost 12 bases and the V segment lost 8 bases, leaving 11 bases of the junction unmatched. The CDR3 coding sequence is TGTGCCAGCTTAACCCCCGGGACAGGGGGGCCTTTCTTT. Its translation is CASLTPGTGGPFF.

This clonotype was recorded a few times. The V gene is TRBV7-2, the J gene TRBJ2-3; the D call may be TRBD1 or TRBD2 (5 bases each). Per germline, CDR1 SGHTA and CDR2 FQGNSA. This CDR3 has 15 residues. V lost 5 bases, J lost 8 bases, and 20 bases lay in between. The CDR3 protein is CASSPRGGSSGTQYF. Here the CDR3 DNA reads TGTGCCAGCAGCCCGCGTGGGGGTAGTTCAGGTACGCAGTATTTT. Full variable domain (outside the CDR3, taken from reference TRBV7-2 and TRBJ2-3): GAGVSQSPSNKVTEKGKDVELRCDPISGHTALYWYRQSLGQGLEFLIYFQGNSAPDKSGLPSDRFSAERTGGSVSTLTIQRTQQEDSAVYLCASSPRGGSSGTQYFGPGTRLTVL.

J is TRBJ2-2 and V is TRBV6-1; D could derive from TRBD1 or TRBD2 (5 bases each). V was clipped by 0 bases and J by 13 bases, with 15 bases between them. CDR3 length equals 14 residues. The V gene's germline CDR1 is MNHNS and CDR2 SASEGT. The CDR3 DNA reads TGTGCCAGCAGTGAAGCCTGGGGGACCCGAGGGCTGTTTTTT. Amino acids: CASSEAWGTRGLFF.